Listed here are 16 T cell receptor beta chains from one sample, sequenced in a study of regulatory T cells in long-lasting Graves disease. Investigators prepared the TCR beta libraries by applying iRepertoire HTBI primers and Arm-PCR of CDR3 regions. TCRdb ran MiXCR on the multiplex PCR reads and lists one entry per CDR3 protein. The sample includes about 430,000 distinct CDR3 sequences, approximately 22% of them seen just once. The time point here: persistent/refractory GD, antithyroid drugs over 5 years with positive TRAb. PBMCs were the source of the RNA used for TCR sequencing. Sample: peripheral blood mononuclear cells (PBMCs), taken when the disease was refractory, from a patient treated with antithyroid drugs. Receptor source: a female donor with Graves disease.

This clonotype was detected ten times or more. This sequence joins TRBV6-5 and TRBJ1-1; D not certain. V lost 4 bases and J 6 bases, leaving 9 bases between the germline ends. The CDR3 sequence is 12 residues long. Germline V gene lookup returns CDR1 MNHEY and CDR2 SVGAGI. This CDR3 is CASSFKDSEAFF. For the CDR3, the DNA is TGTGCCAGCAGTTTTAAGGACTCTGAAGCTTTCTTT.

This clonotype was seen repeatedly, ten times or more. V is TRBV7-2 and J is TRBJ2-7; TRBD2 matches 7 bases. V was pared by 3 bases and J by 3 bases, with 8 bases of the junction left unmatched. The CDR3 consists of 15 residues. The germline CDR1 and CDR2 sequences are SGHTA and FQGNSA. The chain's CDR3 is CASSFISGLHYEQYF. Written as DNA, the CDR3 is TGTGCCAGCAGCTTCATTAGCGGGCTTCACTACGAGCAGTACTTC. The complete variable domain, with remaining parts taken from reference TRBV7-2 and TRBJ2-7, reads GAGVSQSPSNKVTEKGKDVELRCDPISGHTALYWYRQSLGQGLEFLIYFQGNSAPDKSGLPSDRFSAERTGGSVSTLTIQRTQQEDSAVYLCASSFISGLHYEQYFGPGTRLTVT.

The chain uses TRBV28 and TRBJ2-7; TRBD2 matches at 7 bases. J lost 5 bases, V lost 5 bases, and 15 bases had no gene match. This CDR3 has 16 amino acids. Germline V gene lookup returns CDR1 MDHEN and CDR2 SYDVKM. The CDR3 DNA follows: TGTGCCAGCAGTCGGACTAGTAAGGGTTATGGTCACGAGCAGTACTTC. Translation: CASSRTSKGYGHEQYF.

A word on this clonotype: This could be a read error, since a much larger clone is one nucleotide away. The chain couples TRBV30 to TRBJ1-4; 7 bases match TRBD1. CDR3 size: 15 residues. The germline gives CDR1 GTSNPN, CDR2 SVGIG (reference sequence). CDR3 sequence: CAWSFPDRANEKLLF. CDR3 in DNA: TGTGCCTGGAGTTTCCCCGACAGGGCTAATGAAAAACTGCTTTTT.

This clonotype was observed many times. V usage is TRBV20-1 and J usage is TRBJ1-1, with 9 positions matching TRBD1. The CDR3 extends over 13 amino acids. Trimming removed 5 bases from V and 5 bases from J; junction bases left unmatched: 6. The germline gives CDR1 DFQATT, CDR2 SNEGSKA (reference sequence). CDR3 bases: TGCAGTGCTTACAGGGGGCCGGGAACTGAAGCTTTCTTT. Encoded protein: CSAYRGPGTEAFF.

The chain links TRBV20-1 to TRBJ2-2; TRBD2 matches 10 bases. CDR3 length: 15 amino acids. V lost 0 bases to trimming and J lost 6 bases; unmatched junction nucleotides: 4. Germline V gene sequence: CDR1 DFQATT, CDR2 SNEGSKA (reference sequence). In nucleotides, the CDR3 is TGCAGTGCTAGAGATCTAGCGGGAGTGTCCGGGGAGCTGTTTTTT. Protein sequence: CSARDLAGVSGELFF.

The table lists this clonotype with many counts. The gene calls are TRBV28 and TRBJ1-4, with a weak D call TRBD1 (6 bases). V was clipped by 3 bases and J by 4 bases, with 12 bases between them. Per the germline V gene, CDR1 is MDHEN and CDR2 is SYDVKM. The CDR3 loop spans 15 amino acids. DNA of the CDR3: TGTGCCAGCAGTTTGGGGGGCGCCGGTAATGAAAAACTGTTTTTT. Protein product: CASSLGGAGNEKLFF.

The sample holds many counts of this clonotype. The V gene is TRBV12-3 or TRBV12-4, the J gene TRBJ2-7; TRBD1 agrees at 7 bases. Trimming took 7 bases from V and 12 from J; bases not matched to a gene: 15. The CDR3 is 13 residues long. The CDR3 DNA reads as TGTGCCAGCAAACGAGGACAGGTCGGTGTGCCGTACTTC. This sequence encodes CASKRGQVGVPYF.

This clonotype occurred many times. The J gene is TRBJ2-7, the V gene TRBV28; a weak D match, TRBD2 (6 bases). In germline, CDR1 is MDHEN, CDR2 SYDVKM. Trimming stripped 4 bases from V and 6 bases from J, with 19 bases between. The CDR3 runs 15 residues. CDR3 protein: CASSWATSSGFEQYF. CDR3 sequence (DNA): TGTGCCAGCAGTTGGGCCACTAGCTCTGGGTTCGAGCAGTACTTC.

This sequence joins TRBV27 and TRBJ1-6, with 8 bases identical to TRBD1. Looked up from germline, CDR1 is MNHEY and CDR2 is SMNVEV (reference sequence). J lost 9 bases, V lost 4 bases, and 11 bases had no gene match. This CDR3 has 16 amino acids. In DNA, the CDR3 is TGTGCCAGCAGTTCCCAGGGGGCGAATCTCGGTTCACCCCTCCACTTT. Protein: CASSSQGANLGSPLHF.

Points on this clonotype: A read error may be the cause here, since a much bigger clone is one base away. The chain links TRBV9 to TRBJ2-5; D possibly corresponds to TRBD2 (5 bases). The CDR3 runs to 15 residues. V was pared by 0 bases and J by 2 bases, with 11 bases between. Germline CDR1 reads SGDLS; CDR2 reads YYNGEE. CDR3 nucleotides: TGTGCCAGCAGCGTAGCGGGGAAAGCTCAAGAGACCCAGTACTTC. This encodes CASSVAGKAQETQYF.

The chain uses TRBV7-3 and TRBJ2-2; no definite D call. V lost 2 bases, J lost 7 bases, and 5 bases lay in between. The CDR3 runs 12 residues. Germline V gives CDR1 SGHTA, CDR2 FQGTGA. DNA for the CDR3: TGTGCCAGCAGCTTAGAAGACGGGGAGCTGTTTTTT. It codes for CASSLEDGELFF.

Comments on this clonotype: Lacking the conserved final phenylalanine or tryptophan, this CDR3 likely reflects a read error. The chain links TRBV12-3 or TRBV12-4 to TRBJ2-7; D possibly corresponds to TRBD1 (6 bases). Trimming took 5 bases from V and 3 from J, leaving 11 bases between them. The CDR3 has 13 amino acids. This CDR3 is CASSLNRVYEQYL. The CDR3 DNA is TGTGCCAGCAGTCTCAACAGGGTCTACGAGCAGTACCTC.

As concerns this clonotype: A much bigger clone sits one base away, suggesting this may be a read error. The V call is TRBV3-1, the J call TRBJ1-6; D might be TRBD1 (5 bases). The CDR3 totals 15 residues. In germline, CDR1 is LGHDT, CDR2 YNNKEL (reference sequence). The CDR3 nucleotides are TGTGCCAGCAGCCAAGAACGGGACTATAATCCACCCCTCCACTTT. This translates into CASSQERDYNPPLHF.

This clonotype has just a few counts. CDR3 sequence (DNA): TGTGCCAGCAGCTTAGCTCAGACAGAGACGAACACTGAAGCTTTCTTT. Protein: CASSLAQTETNTEAFF. The chain employs TRBV7-9 and TRBJ1-1; D is perhaps TRBD1 (5 bases). The ends were cut back, 0 bases at V and 1 base at J, with 12 bases in the middle. Germline CDR1 and CDR2: SEHNR and FQNEAQ (reference sequence). The length of the CDR3 is 16 residues.

The gene calls are TRBV5-1 and TRBJ1-1, with 9 positions matching TRBD1. The length of the CDR3 is 15 residues. Germline CDR1 and CDR2: SGHRS and YFSETQ. J was trimmed by 1 base and V by 4 bases; bases with no gene match: 5. The CDR3 DNA is TGCGCCAGCAGCCGCTTGACAGGGGGGAACACTGAAGCTTTCTTT. As protein: CASSRLTGGNTEAFF.